This T cell receptor beta chain was retrieved from a study of regulatory T cells in long-lasting Graves disease. Overall study context: Over-5-year antithyroid drug use with positive TSH receptor antibodies defined persistent Graves' disease in the study. General study points: TCR diversity was lower in persistent Graves' patients than in newly diagnosed ones. Patients with persistent disease showed a bias toward TRBV28, TRBJ1-2 and TRBJ2-5.

With iRepertoire HTBI primers and Arm-PCR of CDR3 regions, TCR beta libraries were built. Via MiXCR, TCRdb re-called the multiplex PCR reads, giving one row per CDR3 protein. Here the sample spans 310,000 or so distinct CDR3 sequences, 22% being singletons. Time point reported: persistent/refractory GD, antithyroid drugs over 5 years with positive TRAb. PBMC RNA served as the TCR library source. EDTA tubes held 8 to 10 milliliters of peripheral blood from each patient. This clonotype was detected a few times. The antigen is undetermined. Trimming took off 10 bases at V and 7 bases at J, with 16 bases between the two ends. Germline V gene sequence: CDR1 LNHDA, CDR2 SQIVND (reference sequence). CDR3 length: 13 residues.

This TCR derives from a female donor with Graves disease. The material was peripheral blood mononuclear cells (PBMCs), obtained when the disease was refractory, from a patient treated with antithyroid drugs. The J gene is TRBJ1-4, the V gene TRBV19; D is perhaps TRBD1 (5 bases). CDR3 residues: CATHGAGGEKLFF. The CDR3 nucleotides read TGTGCCACCCATGGGGCAGGCGGTGAAAAACTGTTTTTT.